The T cell receptor (beta chain) under discussion was sequenced for a study of T cell repertoires in cytomegalovirus infection. Study as a whole: CMV epitopes in the study were HLA-C-restricted (recently identified) and HLA-B-restricted (well studied). Based on public TCR beta signatures, there were indications of CMV infection and of a matching HLA type. Broader study findings: The ex vivo response showed dominance by HLA-C-restricted CMV-specific TCR beta clonotypes.

In this sample, this clonotype turned up many times. What it binds is not known. This CDR3 has 13 residues. Germline values: CDR1 SGHTA, CDR2 FQGNSA. The germline V and J ends were trimmed by 6 bases and 6 bases, with 14 bases remaining between them. TCRdb ran MiXCR on the reads and lists one entry per CDR3 protein. Altogether roughly 990,000 distinct CDR3 sequences are present, around 32% being singletons, with the ten largest covering about an eighth. This sequence joins TRBV7-2 and TRBJ1-2; no clear D. The clonotype comes from a human donor in good health (CMV status not recorded). Some clones in this sample may be carry-over from other donors' samples. This sample comprised cultured CD8+ T cells from PBMCs, obtained from culture after CMV antigen stimulation. CDR3 in DNA: TGTGCCAGCAGACGAGACAATTCAGATGGCTACACCTTC. This codes for CASRRDNSDGYTF.